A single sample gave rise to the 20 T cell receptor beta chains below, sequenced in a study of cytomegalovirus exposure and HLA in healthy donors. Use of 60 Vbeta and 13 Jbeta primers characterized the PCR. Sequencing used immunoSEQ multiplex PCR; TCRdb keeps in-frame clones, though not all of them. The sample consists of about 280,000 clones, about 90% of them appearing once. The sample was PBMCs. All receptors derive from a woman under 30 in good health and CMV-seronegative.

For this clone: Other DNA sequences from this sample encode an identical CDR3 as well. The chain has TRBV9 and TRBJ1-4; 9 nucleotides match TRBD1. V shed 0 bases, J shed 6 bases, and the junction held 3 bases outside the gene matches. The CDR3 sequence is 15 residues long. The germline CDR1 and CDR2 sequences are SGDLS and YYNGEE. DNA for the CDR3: TGTGCCAGCAGCGTAGCTGGGACAGGGTATGAAAAACTGTTTTTT. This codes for CASSVAGTGYEKLFF.

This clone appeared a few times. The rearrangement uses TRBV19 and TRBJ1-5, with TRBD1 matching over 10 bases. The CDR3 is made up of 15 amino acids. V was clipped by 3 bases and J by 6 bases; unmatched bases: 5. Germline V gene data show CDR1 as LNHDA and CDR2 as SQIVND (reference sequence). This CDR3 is CASSIRDRGTQPQHF. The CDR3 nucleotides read TGTGCCAGTAGTATCCGGGACAGGGGTACTCAGCCCCAGCATTTT. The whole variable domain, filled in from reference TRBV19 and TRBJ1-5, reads DGGITQSPKYLFRKEGQNVTLSCEQNLNHDAMYWYRQDPGQGLRLIYYSQIVNDFQKGDIAEGYSVSREKKESFPLTVTSAQKNPTAFYLCASSIRDRGTQPQHFGDGTRLSIL.

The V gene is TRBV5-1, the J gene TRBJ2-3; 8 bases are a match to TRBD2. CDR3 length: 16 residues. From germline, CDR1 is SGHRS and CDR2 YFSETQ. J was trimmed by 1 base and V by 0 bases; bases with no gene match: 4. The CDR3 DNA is TGCGCCAGCAGCTTGGACGGGGGGGGAGGCACAGATACGCAGTATTTT. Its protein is CASSLDGGGGTDTQYF.

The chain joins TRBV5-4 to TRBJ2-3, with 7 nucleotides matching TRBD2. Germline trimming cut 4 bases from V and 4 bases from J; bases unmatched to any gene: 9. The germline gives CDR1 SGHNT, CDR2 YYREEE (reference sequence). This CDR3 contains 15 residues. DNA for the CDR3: TGTGCCAGCAGCGAGCGGGATGTACAAGCAGATACGCAGTATTTT. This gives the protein CASSERDVQADTQYF.

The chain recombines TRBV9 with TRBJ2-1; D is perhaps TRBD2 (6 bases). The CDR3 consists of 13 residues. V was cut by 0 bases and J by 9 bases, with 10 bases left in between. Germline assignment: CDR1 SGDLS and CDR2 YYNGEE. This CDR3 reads CASSVGLVGEQFF. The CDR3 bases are TGTGCCAGCAGCGTAGGACTAGTGGGTGAGCAGTTCTTC.

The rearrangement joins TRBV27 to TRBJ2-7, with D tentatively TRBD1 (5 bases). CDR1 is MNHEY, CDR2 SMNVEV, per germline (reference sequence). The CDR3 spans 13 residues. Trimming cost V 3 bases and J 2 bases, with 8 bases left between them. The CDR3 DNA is TGTGCCAGCAGTTTTACAGGCGCCTACGAGCAGTACTTC. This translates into CASSFTGAYEQYF.

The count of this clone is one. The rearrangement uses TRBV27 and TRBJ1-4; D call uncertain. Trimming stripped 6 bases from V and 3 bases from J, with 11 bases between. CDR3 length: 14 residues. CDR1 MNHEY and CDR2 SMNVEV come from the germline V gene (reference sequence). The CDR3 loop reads CASSYSGANEKLFF. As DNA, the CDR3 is TGTGCCAGCAGCTACTCCGGGGCTAATGAAAAACTGTTTTTT. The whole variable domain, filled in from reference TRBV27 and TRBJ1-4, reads EAQVTQNPRYLITVTGKKLTVTCSQNMNHEYMSWYRQDPGLGLRQIYYSMNVEVTDKGDVPEGYKVSRKEKRNFPLILESPSPNQTSLYFCASSYSGANEKLFFGSGTQLSVL.

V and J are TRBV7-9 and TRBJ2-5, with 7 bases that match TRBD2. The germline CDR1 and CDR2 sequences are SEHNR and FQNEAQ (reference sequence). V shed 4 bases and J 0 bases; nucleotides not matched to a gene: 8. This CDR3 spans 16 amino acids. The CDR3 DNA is TGTGCCAGCAGCTCACCAAGCGGGGCGTACCAAGAGACCCAGTACTTC. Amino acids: CASSSPSGAYQETQYF.

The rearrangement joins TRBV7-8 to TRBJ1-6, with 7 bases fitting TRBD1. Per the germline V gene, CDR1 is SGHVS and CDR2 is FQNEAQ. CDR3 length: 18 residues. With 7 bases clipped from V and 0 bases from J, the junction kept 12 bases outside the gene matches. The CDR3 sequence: CASTLVGGQNSYNSPLHF. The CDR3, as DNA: TGTGCCAGCACCCTGGTAGGGGGACAGAACTCCTATAATTCACCCCTCCACTTT.

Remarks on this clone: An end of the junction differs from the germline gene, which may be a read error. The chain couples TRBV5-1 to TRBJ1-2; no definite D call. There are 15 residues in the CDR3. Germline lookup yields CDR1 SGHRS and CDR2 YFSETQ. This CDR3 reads CASSFRTAGAYGYTF. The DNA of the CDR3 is TGTGCCAGCAGCTTTAGGACCGCGGGCGCTTATGGCTACACCTTC.

As DNA, the CDR3 is TGTGCCAGCACCCTGGGAGGGACTAGTAGCACAGATACGCAGTATTTT. Translated, it gives CASTLGGTSSTDTQYF. The rearrangement links TRBV5-4 to TRBJ2-3; 8 positions agree with TRBD2. Germline V CDR1 and CDR2: SGHNT, YYREEE (reference sequence). The CDR3 is 16 amino acids. J was trimmed by 0 bases and V by 6 bases; bases with no gene match: 9.

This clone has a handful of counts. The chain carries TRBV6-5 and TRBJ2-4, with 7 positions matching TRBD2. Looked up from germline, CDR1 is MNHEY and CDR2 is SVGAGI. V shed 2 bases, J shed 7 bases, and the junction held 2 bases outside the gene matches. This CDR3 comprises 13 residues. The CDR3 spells CASSYGGGNIQYF. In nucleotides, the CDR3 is TGTGCCAGCAGTTACGGGGGGGGGAACATTCAGTACTTC.

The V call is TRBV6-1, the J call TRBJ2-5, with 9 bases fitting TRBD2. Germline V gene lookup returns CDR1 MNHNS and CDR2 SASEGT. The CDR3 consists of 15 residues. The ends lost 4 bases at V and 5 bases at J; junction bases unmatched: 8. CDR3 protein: CASSGGGGAVETQYF. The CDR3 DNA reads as TGTGCCAGCAGTGGCGGCGGGGGGGCCGTTGAGACCCAGTACTTC.

CDR3 sequence (DNA): TGTGCCAGCAGCCAAGCCGCCGGGACACCGAGCTCCTACGAGCAGTACTTC. Amino acid sequence: CASSQAAGTPSSYEQYF. The chain carries TRBV14 and TRBJ2-7, with a weak D call TRBD1 (6 bases). The germline V and J ends were trimmed by 1 base and 0 bases, with 16 bases remaining between them. Germline CDR1 and CDR2: SGHDN and FVKESK. CDR3 length equals 17 residues.

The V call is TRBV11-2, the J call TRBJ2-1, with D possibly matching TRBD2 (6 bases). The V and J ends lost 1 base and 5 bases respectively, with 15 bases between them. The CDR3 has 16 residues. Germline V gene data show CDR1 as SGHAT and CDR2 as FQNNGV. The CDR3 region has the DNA TGTGCCAGCAGCTTAGGACTAGTACGTCCTGACAATGAGCAGTTCTTC. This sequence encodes CASSLGLVRPDNEQFF.

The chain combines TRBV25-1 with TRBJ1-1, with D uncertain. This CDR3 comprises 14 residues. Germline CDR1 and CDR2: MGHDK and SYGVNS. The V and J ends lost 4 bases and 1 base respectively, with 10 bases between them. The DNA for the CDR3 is TGTGCCAGCAGTGGCCCGACGGGGAACACTGAAGCTTTCTTT. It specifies CASSGPTGNTEAFF.

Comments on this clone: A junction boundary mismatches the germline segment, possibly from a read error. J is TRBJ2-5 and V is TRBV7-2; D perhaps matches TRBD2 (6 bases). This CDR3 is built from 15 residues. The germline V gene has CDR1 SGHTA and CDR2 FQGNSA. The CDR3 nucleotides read TGTGCCAGCTGCTTCGTGCGGGGAGGCCAAGAGACCCAGTACTTC. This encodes CASCFVRGGQETQYF. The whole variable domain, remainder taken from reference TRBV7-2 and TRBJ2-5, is GAGVSQSPSNKVTEKGKDVELRCDPISGHTALYWYRQSLGQGLEFLIYFQGNSAPDKSGLPSDRFSAERTGGSVSTLTIQRTQQEDSAVYLCASCFVRGGQETQYFGPGTRLLVL.

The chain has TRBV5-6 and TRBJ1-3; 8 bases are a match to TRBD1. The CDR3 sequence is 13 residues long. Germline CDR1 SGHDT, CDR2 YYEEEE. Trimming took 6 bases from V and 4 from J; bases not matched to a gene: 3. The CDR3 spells CASTGGTGNTIYF. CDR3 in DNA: TGTGCCAGCACAGGGGGCACAGGAAACACCATATATTTT.

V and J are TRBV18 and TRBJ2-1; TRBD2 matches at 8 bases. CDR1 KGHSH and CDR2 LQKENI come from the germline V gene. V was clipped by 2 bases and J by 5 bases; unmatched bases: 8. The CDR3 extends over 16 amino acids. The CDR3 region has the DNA TGTGCCAGCTCACCAGCCCTTGGCGGGGGGAACAATGAGCAGTTCTTC. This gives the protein CASSPALGGGNNEQFF.

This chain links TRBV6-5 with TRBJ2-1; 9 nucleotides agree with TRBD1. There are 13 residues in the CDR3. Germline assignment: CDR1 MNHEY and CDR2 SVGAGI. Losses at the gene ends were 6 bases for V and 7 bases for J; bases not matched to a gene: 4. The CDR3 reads CASRTGGGNEQFF. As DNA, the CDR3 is TGTGCCAGCAGGACAGGGGGGGGAAATGAGCAGTTCTTC.